The clone carrying this TCR beta chain occurred once. Its antigen is unidentified. In TCRdb, the 5' RACE reads were re-called with MiXCR into one record per CDR3 protein. Found here are hundreds of thousands of distinct CDR3 sequences, roughly 22% of them singletons; the top ten hold 12%. With 7 bases clipped from V and 5 bases from J, the junction kept 10 bases outside the gene matches. This CDR3 region has 14 residues. Germline V gene lookup returns CDR1 SGHTA and CDR2 FQGTGA. This sample was taken from a study of T-cell memory formation after mild COVID-19. General study results and limits: Unconfirmed was the SARS-CoV-2 specificity of second-wave clones that peaked on day 37.

The sequencing sample was made of PBMCs or a T cell subset sorted from them (not recorded which). The chain is built from TRBV7-3 and TRBJ1-1; 7 positions match TRBD1. The clonotype originates from an adult woman who had mild COVID-19 (a few samples of this study predate the infection). Cell type and time point are not known. The CDR3 region is CASIDSRGGTEAFF. CDR3 DNA sequence: TGTGCCAGCATCGATTCCAGGGGGGGGACTGAAGCTTTCTTT.